This T cell receptor beta chain was identified in a study of T cell responses to AZD1222 COVID-19 vaccine. Produced via immunoSEQ multiplex PCR; TCRdb's table is partial and in-frame only. In the table there are about 160,000 clones, roughly nine tenths of which are singletons. Overall study results and limits: Epitopes outside B.1.351 and B.1.1.7 mutated regions reportedly drew nearly half of spike TCRs. White British donors predominated, females outnumbered males, and clonal diversity was possibly underestimated.

As to this clone: Its antigen remains unidentified.

The ends lost 5 bases at V and 6 bases at J; junction bases unmatched: 10. The CDR3 length is 16 residues. Germline values: CDR1 MNHNY, CDR2 SVGAGI (reference sequence). The sequences come from peripheral blood, collected 28 days after the second AZD1222 dose. The receptor's source is an adult who received the AZD1222 COVID-19 vaccine. V and J are TRBV6-6 and TRBJ1-6, with 7 positions matching TRBD1. CDR3 in amino acids: CASSPRTGASNSPLHF. Here the CDR3 DNA reads TGTGCCAGCAGTCCTCGCACAGGGGCCTCTAATTCACCCCTCCACTTT.